This T cell receptor (beta chain) was profiled in a study of blood T cell repertoires in COVID-19 (dated by TCRdb to about 2020). With respect to the entire study: Samples covering the acute and convalescent phases of COVID-19 were provided by collaborators in the United States, Italy and Spain. The sample metadata nearly always contained a de-identified subject ID, COVID-19 status, age in years and sex. The repertoires were released in a freely available public database intended as a resource for research on the immune response to SARS-CoV-2. The prospective study material was composed of cDNA or gDNA derived from T cells, B-cell-depleted T cells, or PBMCs. The samples were drawn from two sources: the first 160 participants of the ongoing ImmuneRACE study, and 1,254 subjects contributed by 6 global collaborators. The dataset comprised deeply sampled blood TCRbeta repertoires from subjects exposed to, actively infected with, or recovered from COVID-19. Where HLA class I and class II types were available, the types were taken from metadata supplied by the sample provider, not from assay-based typing. General study outcomes and caveats: How much clinical and demographic metadata was included differed by source and by participant, and the metadata was provided uncurated.

Sequences MNHEY (CDR1) and SVGAGI (CDR2) are obtained from the germline V gene. The CDR3 sequence holds 14 residues, the cysteine and phenylalanine included. The DNA shown is the 42-base CDR3, in frame from base 1. The junction shows trimming of 6 bases on V and 0 bases on J, plus 9 bases between the germline ends. To note about this clone: Which antigen it targets is not known. Base qualities are not recorded, but no much larger clone differs from it by a single base.

Whole blood was collected in K2EDTA tubes by collaborating institutions according to the institutions' own protocols. For TCRbeta analysis, collaborator samples were shipped as frozen whole blood, as isolated PBMCs, or as DNA extracted from either sample type. TCRbeta CDR3 regions were amplified from genomic DNA using the immunoSEQ Assay, a bias-controlled multiplex PCR. For the original study's pipeline: Within the assay, amplification of reference gene primers was used to estimate how many nucleated cells each sample contained. Sequence reads were collapsed and filtered to measure the absolute abundance of every unique TCRbeta CDR3 rearrangement. For each sample, productive Simpson clonality was calculated as the square root of Simpson's diversity index across productive rearrangements. TCRdb re-hosts the immuneACCESS table, in-frame sequences only. Its copies lack some clones; in the studies checked, an unresolved V gene accounts for under half of them, and the cause for the rest is not known. The V and J calls and the clone size are those of that table, but D and trimming were determined from the DNA. The table for this sample lists roughly 36,000 clones; roughly 90% of them were counted only once. The ten largest clones capture less than 45% of the sample.

This receptor was obtained from a man aged 55 to 70 with active or convalescent COVID-19. The sample consisted of peripheral blood. The receptor chain draws on TRBV6-5 and TRBJ1-3; no D gene can be assigned with confidence. The CDR3 amino acid sequence is: CASRMPLSGNTIYF. In nucleotides, the sequence is TGTGCCAGCAGGATGCCACTCTCTGGAAACACCATATATTTT.